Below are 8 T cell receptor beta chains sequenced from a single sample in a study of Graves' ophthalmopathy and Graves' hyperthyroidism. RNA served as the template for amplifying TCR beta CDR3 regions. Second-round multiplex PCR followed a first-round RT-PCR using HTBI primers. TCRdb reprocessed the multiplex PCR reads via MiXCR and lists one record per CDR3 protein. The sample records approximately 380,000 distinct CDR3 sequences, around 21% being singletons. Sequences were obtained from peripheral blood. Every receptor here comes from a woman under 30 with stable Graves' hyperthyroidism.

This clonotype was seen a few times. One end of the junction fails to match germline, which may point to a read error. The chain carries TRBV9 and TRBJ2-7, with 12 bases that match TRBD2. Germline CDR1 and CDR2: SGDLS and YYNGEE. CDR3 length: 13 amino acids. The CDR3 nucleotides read TGTGCCAGCAGCGCCCAACTAGCGGGGGGATTGAACTTC. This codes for CASSAQLAGGLNF.

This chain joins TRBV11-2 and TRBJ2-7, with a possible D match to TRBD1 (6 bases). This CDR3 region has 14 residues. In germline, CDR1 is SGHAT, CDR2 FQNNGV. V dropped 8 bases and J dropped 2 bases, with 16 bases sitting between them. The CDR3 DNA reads TGTGCCAGCGCTATCGGACAGATAGCCTACGAGCAGTACTTC. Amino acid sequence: CASAIGQIAYEQYF.

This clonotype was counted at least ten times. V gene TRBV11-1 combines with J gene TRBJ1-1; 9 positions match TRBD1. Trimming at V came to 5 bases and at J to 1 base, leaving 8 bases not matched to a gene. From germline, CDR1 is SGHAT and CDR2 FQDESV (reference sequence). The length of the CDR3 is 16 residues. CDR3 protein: CASSNTGGAGNTEAFF. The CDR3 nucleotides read TGTGCCAGCAGCAATACAGGGGGCGCGGGGAACACTGAAGCTTTCTTT.

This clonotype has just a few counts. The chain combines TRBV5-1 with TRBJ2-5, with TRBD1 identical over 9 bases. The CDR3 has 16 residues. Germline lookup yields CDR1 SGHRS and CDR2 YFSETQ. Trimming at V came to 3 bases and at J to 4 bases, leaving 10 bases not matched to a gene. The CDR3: CASSSYRDRVSETQYF. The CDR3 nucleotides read TGCGCCAGCAGCTCATACCGGGACAGGGTGTCAGAGACCCAGTACTTC. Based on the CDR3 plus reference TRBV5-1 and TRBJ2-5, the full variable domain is KAGVTQTPRYLIKTRGQQVTLSCSPISGHRSVSWYQQTPGQGLQFLFEYFSETQRNKGNFPGRFSGRQFSNSRSEMNVSTLELGDSALYLCASSSYRDRVSETQYFGPGTRLLVL.

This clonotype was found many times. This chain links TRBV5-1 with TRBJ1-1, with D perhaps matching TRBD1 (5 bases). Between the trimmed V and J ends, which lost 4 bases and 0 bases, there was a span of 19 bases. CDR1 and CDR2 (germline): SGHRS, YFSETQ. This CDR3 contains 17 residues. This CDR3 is CASSAPSGRNMNTEAFF. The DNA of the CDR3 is TGCGCCAGCAGCGCACCTTCGGGACGGAACATGAACACTGAAGCTTTCTTT.

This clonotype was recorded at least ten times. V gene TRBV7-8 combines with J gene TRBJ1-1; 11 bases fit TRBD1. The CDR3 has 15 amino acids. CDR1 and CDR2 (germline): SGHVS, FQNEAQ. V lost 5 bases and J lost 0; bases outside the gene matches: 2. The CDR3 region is CASSADRGLNTEAFF. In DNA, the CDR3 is TGTGCCAGCAGCGCGGACAGGGGGCTGAACACTGAAGCTTTCTTT. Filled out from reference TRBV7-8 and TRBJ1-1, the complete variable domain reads GAGVSQSPRYKVAKRGQDVALRCDPISGHVSLFWYQQALGQGPEFLTYFQNEAQLDKSGLPSDRFFAERPEGSVSTLKIQRTQQEDSAVYLCASSADRGLNTEAFFGQGTRLTVV.

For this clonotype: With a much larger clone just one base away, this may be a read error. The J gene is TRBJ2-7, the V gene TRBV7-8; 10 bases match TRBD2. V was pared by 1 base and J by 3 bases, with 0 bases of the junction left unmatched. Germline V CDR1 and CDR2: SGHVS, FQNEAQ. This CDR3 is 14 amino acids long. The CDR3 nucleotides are TGTGCCAGCAGCTTAGAGCGGGGGGGCTACGAGCAGTACTTC. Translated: CASSLERGGYEQYF.

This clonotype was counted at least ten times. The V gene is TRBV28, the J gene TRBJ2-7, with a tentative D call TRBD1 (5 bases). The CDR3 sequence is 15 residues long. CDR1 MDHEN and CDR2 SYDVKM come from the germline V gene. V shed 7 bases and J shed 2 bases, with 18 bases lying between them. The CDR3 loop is CASKKGALSPYEQYF. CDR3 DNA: TGTGCCAGCAAAAAAGGGGCACTTAGTCCCTACGAGCAGTACTTC.